This TCR beta chain was found in a study of Tregs in tolerant kidney transplant recipients. The study, taken as a whole, reports: No direct test of biological reproducibility was done here. Tregs expanded with activated donor B cells seemed most donor-specific. Some patients' samples used different primers over time, so nucleotide sequences weren't comparable.

With respect to this clone: What it recognizes is unknown.

TCRdb's copy holds only in-frame clones and misses some; the assay was immunoSEQ multiplex PCR. Here the sample spans tens of thousands of clones, 70% to 90% being singletons. The trim removed 5 bases at V and 9 bases at J, leaving 9 bases unmatched. This CDR3 region has 14 residues. The germline CDR1 and CDR2 sequences are LNHDA and SQIVND (reference sequence). The nonmyeloablative bone marrow transplants came from related graft donors, with transient mixed chimerism. Unstimulated regulatory T cells (CD4+CD25+CD127-), CD4+CD25- non-regulatory cells, CD4 and CD8 cells were FACS-sorted from thawed PBMCs.

The TCR originated in a human patient who received a combined kidney and bone marrow transplant. The T cells may partly be graft donor cells. This specimen was CD4+ T cells from blood (PBMCs), taken 6 months after the transplant. The V call is TRBV19, the J call TRBJ2-1, with 8 bases matching TRBD2. CDR3 in amino acids: CASSDGGAGGEQFF. The CDR3, as DNA: TGTGCCAGTAGTGACGGGGGGGCCGGGGGTGAGCAGTTCTTC. Using reference TRBV19 and TRBJ2-1 for the parts outside the CDR3, the full variable domain is DGGITQSPKYLFRKEGQNVTLSCEQNLNHDAMYWYRQDPGQGLRLIYYSQIVNDFQKGDIAEGYSVSREKKESFPLTVTSAQKNPTAFYLCASSDGGAGGEQFFGPGTRLTVL.